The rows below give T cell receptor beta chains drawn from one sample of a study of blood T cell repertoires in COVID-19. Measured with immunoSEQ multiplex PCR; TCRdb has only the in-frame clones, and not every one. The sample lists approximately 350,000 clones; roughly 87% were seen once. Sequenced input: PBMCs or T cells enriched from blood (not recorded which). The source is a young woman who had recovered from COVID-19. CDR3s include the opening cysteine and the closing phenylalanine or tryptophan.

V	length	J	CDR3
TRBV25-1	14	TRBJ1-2	CASLREQSPYGYTF
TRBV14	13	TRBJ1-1	CASSHEGSTEAFF
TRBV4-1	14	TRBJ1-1	CASSQPQGNTEAFF
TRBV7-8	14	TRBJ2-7	CASSSSRGSYEQYF
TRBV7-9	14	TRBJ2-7	CASSLDREVSEQYF
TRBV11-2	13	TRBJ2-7	CASSLRLDYEQYF
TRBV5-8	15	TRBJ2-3	CASSRRAESTDTQYF
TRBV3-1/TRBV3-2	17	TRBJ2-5	CASSQVVSGGAEETQYF
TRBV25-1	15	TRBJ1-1	CASSKTGNLNTEAFF
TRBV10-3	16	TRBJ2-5	CAISARTGGLGETQYF